This is a list of T cell receptor beta chains from one sample in a study of CD8 T cells in ankylosing spondylitis. TCRdb re-analysed the 5' RACE reads in MiXCR, keeping a single row per CDR3 protein. The sample lists fewer than 500,000 distinct CDR3 sequences, roughly 27% occurring once. The specimen sequenced was blood, either unsorted or a sorted T cell fraction (not recorded which). The receptors originated from a male donor with ankylosing spondylitis. Both conserved end residues are part of each CDR3. D genes are given only for firm matches. Clone size appears in some rows only: once, few, many, or a class for an expanded clone.

>TRBV7-2|TRBJ2-3|TRBD2|-
TGTGCCAGCAGAAGGAGGGGCGGGAGACTTGACACAGATACGCAGTATTTT
CASRRRGGRLDTDTQYF
>TRBV12-3/TRBV12-4|TRBJ1-5|-|many
TGTGCCAGCAATCAGGGTTACAATCAGCCCCAGCATTTT
CASNQGYNQPQHF
>TRBV7-2|TRBJ2-1|-|-
TGTGCCAGCAGCTTAGATCGGGCTAGCCCGTTCTTC
CASSLDRASPFF
>TRBV3-1|TRBJ1-6|-|-
TGTGCCAGCAGCCAAGGACAGCAGGTGGGACCCCTCCACTTT
CASSQGQQVGPLHF
>TRBV9|TRBJ1-6|-|-
TGTGCCAGCAGCGTAGAGGGGCCTTCTAATTCACCCCTCCACTTT
CASSVEGPSNSPLHF
>TRBV5-6|TRBJ2-1|TRBD1|few
TGTGCCAGCAGCACCCCCGCGACAGGGGATGAGCAGTTCTTC
CASSTPATGDEQFF
>TRBV27|TRBJ2-2|TRBD2|-
TGTGCCAGCAGTTCGCTAGCGGGACAGAACACCGGGGAGCTGTTTTTT
CASSSLAGQNTGELFF
>TRBV11-3|TRBJ2-7|-|many
TGTGCCAGCAGCTTAAGCAGGGTGGACGAGCAGTACTTC
CASSLSRVDEQYF
>TRBV11-2|TRBJ2-1|TRBD2|-
TGTGCCAGCAGATCCACCGGGACTAGCGGGAGAGGTTACAATGAGCAGTTCTTC
CASRSTGTSGRGYNEQFF
>TRBV24-1|TRBJ2-2|TRBD2|-
TGTGCCACCAGCCTAGCGGGAGGGACCGGGGAGCTGTTTTTT
CATSLAGGTGELFF
>TRBV25-1|TRBJ1-5|-|few
TGTGCCAGCAGTGAGCCCGGGGGCCAGCCCCAGCATTTT
CASSEPGGQPQHF
>TRBV27|TRBJ1-5|-|-
TGTGCCAGCAGTTTATCGCCTCCCGGGACGAGCAAACAGCCCCAGCATTTT
CASSLSPPGTSKQPQHF
>TRBV7-2|TRBJ2-7|-|few
TGTGCCAGCAGCTTAGAAGCTCGACGCGAGCAGTACTTC
CASSLEARREQYF
>TRBV7-7|TRBJ2-5|TRBD1|-
TGTGCCAGCAGTCCCTCCGGACAGGACCAAGAGACCCAGTACTTC
CASSPSGQDQETQYF
>TRBV10-3|TRBJ1-5|TRBD1|few
TGTGCCATCAGCTCCGGGACAGGGGAAAATCAGCCCCAGCATTTT
CAISSGTGENQPQHF
>TRBV7-2|TRBJ1-2|-|-
TGTGCCAGCAGCTTCAGGGAAAACTATGGCTACACCTTC
CASSFRENYGYTF
>TRBV5-1|TRBJ1-2|-|few
TGCGCCAGCAGCTTGTCAGGGGACTCAACGCTCCATGGCTACACCTTC
CASSLSGDSTLHGYTF
>TRBV10-3|TRBJ1-1|-|-
TGTGCCATCAGTGAGTCGCCAGGGGACTACACTGAAGCTTTCTTT
CAISESPGDYTEAFF
>TRBV10-3|TRBJ2-3|-|few
TGTGCCATCAGTGACGAGCAGCGCTCCCCAGATACGCAGTATTTT
CAISDEQRSPDTQYF
>TRBV5-1|TRBJ2-3|-|-
TGCGCCAGCAGCTTGGGCGGCCCCACAGATACGCAGTATTTT
CASSLGGPTDTQYF
>TRBV24-1|TRBJ2-1|-|-
TGTGCCACCAGTGATCTCGGGGCAGGCTACAATGAGCAGTTCTTC
CATSDLGAGYNEQFF
>TRBV7-2|TRBJ2-2|TRBD1|-
TGTGCCAGCAGCTCGGGACAGTCGAACACCGGGGAGCTGTTTTTT
CASSSGQSNTGELFF
>TRBV2|TRBJ2-7|-|once
TGTGCCAGCAGTGAAGAGGCAGGGCTGGGCGAGCAGTACTTC
CASSEEAGLGEQYF
>TRBV20-1|TRBJ2-3|-|few
TGCAGTGCTCCTAAGGGGGGGGTAGGCACAGATACGCAGTATTTT
CSAPKGGVGTDTQYF
>TRBV5-1|TRBJ2-1|TRBD2|-
TGCGCCAGCAGCTTGGTTGCTAGCGGGAGGGGGAATGAGCAGTTCTTC
CASSLVASGRGNEQFF
>TRBV5-1|TRBJ2-6|-|-
TGCGCCAGCAGCTCCGCCTCGAAGGGGTCATGGGGGGCCAACGTCCTGACTTTC
CASSSASKGSWGANVLTF
>TRBV12-3/TRBV12-4|TRBJ2-5|TRBD2|once
TGTGCCAGCAGTTCGCATAGCGGGCGTCAAGAGACCCAGTACTTC
CASSSHSGRQETQYF
>TRBV7-2|TRBJ2-2|TRBD1|-
TGTGCCAGCAGCTTAGTGGCAGGGGGCGTGGGGACCGGGGAGCTGTTTTTT
CASSLVAGGVGTGELFF
>TRBV24-1|TRBJ2-3|TRBD1|few
TGTGCCACCAGTGGACAGGGGACAGATACGCAGTATTTT
CATSGQGTDTQYF
>TRBV20-1|TRBJ1-2|TRBD1|-
TGCAGTGCCCCCACAGGGGGCGATGGCTACACCTTC
CSAPTGGDGYTF
>TRBV12-3/TRBV12-4|TRBJ1-1|-|many
TGTGCCAGCAGTTTAGGACAGCGCGAGGGGACTGAAGCTTTCTTT
CASSLGQREGTEAFF
>TRBV20-1|TRBJ1-6|-|few
TGCAGTGCTAGAGGACCGTATAATTCACCCCTCCACTTT
CSARGPYNSPLHF
>TRBV10-3|TRBJ2-1|TRBD2|few
TGTGCCATCAGCCCCGGGACTAGTCCCAATGAGCAGTTCTTC
CAISPGTSPNEQFF
>TRBV3-1|TRBJ1-4|-|-
TGTGCCAGCAGCCTCTGGACAAGTAGGAATGAAAAACTGTTTTTT
CASSLWTSRNEKLFF
>TRBV15|TRBJ2-3|TRBD2|-
TGTGCCACCAGCAGTCCGGGACTACCCACAGATACGCAGTATTTT
CATSSPGLPTDTQYF
>TRBV4-1|TRBJ2-1|-|-
TGCGCCAGCAGCCAAGTACGGTCATCGAGTGAGCAGTTCTTC
CASSQVRSSSEQFF
>TRBV15|TRBJ1-5|-|few
TGTGCCACCAGCAGAGATCCCAATCAGCCCCAGCATTTT
CATSRDPNQPQHF
>TRBV20-1|TRBJ1-1|-|-
TGCAGTGCATCTGCAAGGGGTAGGTTCACTGAAGCTTTCTTT
CSASARGRFTEAFF
>TRBV28|TRBJ1-6|-|-
TGTGCCAGCAGTTCCCTCCTGACCCTCCACTTT
CASSSLLTLHF
>TRBV27|TRBJ2-7|-|few
TGTGCCAGCAGTTTACGTTCAACGGGCTACGAGCAGTACTTC
CASSLRSTGYEQYF
>TRBV3-1|TRBJ1-2|-|-
TGTGCCAGCAGCCACAGGGAAACCTATGGCTACACCTTC
CASSHRETYGYTF
>TRBV20-1|TRBJ1-2|-|-
TGCAGTGCTACAGGGAGGAGGGATGGCTACACCTTC
CSATGRRDGYTF
>TRBV5-6|TRBJ1-2|-|few
TGTGCCAGCAGCTTGCGAGAAGGGCTTAGGCGTGGCTACACCTTC
CASSLREGLRRGYTF
>TRBV20-1|TRBJ1-2|-|-
TGCAGTGCTAGACTCGACTATGGCTACACCTTC
CSARLDYGYTF
>TRBV24-1|TRBJ2-2|-|-
TGTGCCACGAGTAACAGGGTACGCACCGGGGAGCTGTTTTTT
CATSNRVRTGELFF
>TRBV11-3|TRBJ2-4|-|-
TGTGCCAGCAGCCGTCGGGGAGTTGGAAACATTCAGTACTTC
CASSRRGVGNIQYF
>TRBV29-1|TRBJ1-1|-|-
TGCAGCGTGAACCCCCATCAGAGGAACACTGAAGCTTTCTTT
CSVNPHQRNTEAFF
>TRBV20-1|TRBJ1-1|-|once
TGCAGTGCTAGAGTCGCGACCGGTACCTTGAACACTGAAGCTTTCTTT
CSARVATGTLNTEAFF
>TRBV7-9|TRBJ2-2|-|-
TGTGCCAGCATCCAGACGGGCACCGGGGAGCTGTTTTTT
CASIQTGTGELFF
>TRBV6-1|TRBJ1-1|-|few
TGTGCCAGCAGTGAATTGGGGGCGAACACTGAAGCTTTCTTT
CASSELGANTEAFF
>TRBV5-1|TRBJ2-1|TRBD2|-
TGCGCCAGCAGCTTAGTGGGAGGGCCTGTAAGTGAGCAGTTCTTC
CASSLVGGPVSEQFF
>TRBV5-1|TRBJ1-1|-|-
TGCGCCAGCAGCTTCACTGGGGGGCAGATCACTGAAGCTTTCTTT
CASSFTGGQITEAFF
>TRBV7-2|TRBJ2-2|-|few
TGTGCCAGCAGCTTAGAACAGGGAGGTGGGGAGCTGTTTTTT
CASSLEQGGGELFF
>TRBV18|TRBJ2-3|-|-
TGTGCCAGCTCACCACTCGGCATCACAGATACGCAGTATTTT
CASSPLGITDTQYF
>TRBV5-1|TRBJ2-3|TRBD2|few
TGCGCCAGCAGCGCGAGGACTAGCGGGAGTCGCCGCACAGATACGCAGTATTTT
CASSARTSGSRRTDTQYF
>TRBV7-9|TRBJ2-1|TRBD2|few
TGTGCCAGCAGCGGGGCTAGCGGGATAGTGAATGAGCAGTTCTTC
CASSGASGIVNEQFF
>TRBV5-5|TRBJ1-5|-|once
TGTGCCAGCAGCTTGATGGGTGGCGATCAGCCCCAGCATTTT
CASSLMGGDQPQHF